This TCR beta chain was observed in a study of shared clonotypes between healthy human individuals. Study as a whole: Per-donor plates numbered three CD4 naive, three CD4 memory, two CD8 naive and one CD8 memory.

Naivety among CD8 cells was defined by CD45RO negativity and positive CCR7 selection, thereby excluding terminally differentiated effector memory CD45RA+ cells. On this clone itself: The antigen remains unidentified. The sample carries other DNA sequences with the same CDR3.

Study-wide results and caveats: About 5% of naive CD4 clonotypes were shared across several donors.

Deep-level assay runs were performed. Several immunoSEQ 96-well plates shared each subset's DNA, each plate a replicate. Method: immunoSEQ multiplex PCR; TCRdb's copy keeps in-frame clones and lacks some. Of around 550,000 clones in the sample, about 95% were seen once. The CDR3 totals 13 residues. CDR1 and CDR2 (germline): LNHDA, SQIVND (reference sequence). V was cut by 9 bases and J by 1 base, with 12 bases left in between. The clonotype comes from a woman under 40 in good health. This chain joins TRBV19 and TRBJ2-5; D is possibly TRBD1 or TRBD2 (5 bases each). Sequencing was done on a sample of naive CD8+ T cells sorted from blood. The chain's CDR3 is CASRGASQETQYF. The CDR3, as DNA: TGTGCCAGCAGAGGGGCGTCCCAAGAGACCCAGTACTTC.